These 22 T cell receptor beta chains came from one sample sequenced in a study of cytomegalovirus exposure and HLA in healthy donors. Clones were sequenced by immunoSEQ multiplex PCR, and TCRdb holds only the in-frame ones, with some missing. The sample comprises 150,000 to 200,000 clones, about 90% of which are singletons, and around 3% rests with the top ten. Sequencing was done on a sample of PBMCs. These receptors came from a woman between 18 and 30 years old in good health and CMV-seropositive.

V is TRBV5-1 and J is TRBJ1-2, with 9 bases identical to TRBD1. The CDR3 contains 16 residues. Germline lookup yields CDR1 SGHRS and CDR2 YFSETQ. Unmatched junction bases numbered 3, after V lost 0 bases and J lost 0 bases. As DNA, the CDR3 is TGCGCCAGCAGCTTGGAGGGACAGGGAACTAACTATGGCTACACCTTC. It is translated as CASSLEGQGTNYGYTF.

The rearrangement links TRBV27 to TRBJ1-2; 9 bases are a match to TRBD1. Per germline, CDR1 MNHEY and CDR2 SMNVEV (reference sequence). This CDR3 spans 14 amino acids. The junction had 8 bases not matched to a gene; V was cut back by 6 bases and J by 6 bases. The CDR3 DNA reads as TGTGCCAGCAGCGTCGGACAGGGGTTTGATGGCTACACCTTC. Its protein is CASSVGQGFDGYTF.

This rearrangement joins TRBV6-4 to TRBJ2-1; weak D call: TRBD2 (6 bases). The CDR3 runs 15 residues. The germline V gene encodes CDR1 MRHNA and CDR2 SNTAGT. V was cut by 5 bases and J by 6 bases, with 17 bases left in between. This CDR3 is CASSREARPGNEQFF. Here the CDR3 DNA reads TGTGCCAGCAGTAGGGAGGCGAGGCCGGGCAATGAGCAGTTCTTC.

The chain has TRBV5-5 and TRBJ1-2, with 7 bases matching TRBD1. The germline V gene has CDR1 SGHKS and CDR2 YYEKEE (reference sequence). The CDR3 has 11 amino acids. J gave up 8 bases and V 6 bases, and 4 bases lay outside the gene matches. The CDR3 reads CASNDRVGYTF. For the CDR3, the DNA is TGTGCCAGCAACGACAGGGTCGGCTACACCTTC.

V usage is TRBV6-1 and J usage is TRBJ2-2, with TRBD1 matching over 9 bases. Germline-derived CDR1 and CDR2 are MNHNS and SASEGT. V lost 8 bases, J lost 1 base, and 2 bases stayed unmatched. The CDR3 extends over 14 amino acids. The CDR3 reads CASWDRENTGELFF. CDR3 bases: TGTGCCAGCTGGGACAGGGAGAACACCGGGGAGCTGTTTTTT.

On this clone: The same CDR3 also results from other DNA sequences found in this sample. The CDR3 nucleotides read TGTGCCAGCTCACCGGGACAGGGTGGTGAAAAACTGTTTTTT. As protein: CASSPGQGGEKLFF. The chain is built from TRBV18 and TRBJ1-4; 9 bases match TRBD1. Looked up from germline, CDR1 is KGHSH and CDR2 is LQKENI. V was pared by 3 bases and J by 7 bases, with 3 bases of the junction left unmatched. CDR3 size: 14 residues.

The CDR3 DNA reads as TGTGCCAGCAGCTCGGGGACTAGCGAAGAGACCCAGTACTTC. This gives the protein CASSSGTSEETQYF. The rearrangement links TRBV7-9 to TRBJ2-5, with 10 bases identical to TRBD2. Germline V gives CDR1 SEHNR, CDR2 FQNEAQ (reference sequence). With V trimmed by 4 bases and J by 3 bases, 2 bases remained unmatched. This CDR3 has 14 residues. Full variable domain (rest looked up from reference TRBV7-9 and TRBJ2-5): DTGVSQNPRHKITKRGQNVTFRCDPISEHNRLYWYRQTLGQGPEFLTYFQNEAQLEKSRLLSDRFSAERPKGSFSTLEIQRTEQGDSAMYLCASSSGTSEETQYFGPGTRLLVL.

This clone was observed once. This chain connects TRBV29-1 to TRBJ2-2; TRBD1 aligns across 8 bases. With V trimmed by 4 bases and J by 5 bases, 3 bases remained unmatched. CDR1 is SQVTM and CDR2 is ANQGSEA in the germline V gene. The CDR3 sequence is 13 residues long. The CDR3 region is CSVAWTGTGELFF. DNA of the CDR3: TGCAGCGTTGCTTGGACAGGGACCGGGGAGCTGTTTTTT.

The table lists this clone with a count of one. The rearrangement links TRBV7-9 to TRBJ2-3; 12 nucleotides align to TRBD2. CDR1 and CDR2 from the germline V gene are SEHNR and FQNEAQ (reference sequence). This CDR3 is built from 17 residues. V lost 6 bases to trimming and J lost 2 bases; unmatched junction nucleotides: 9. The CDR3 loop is CASSNRLAGVDTDTQYF. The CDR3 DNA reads TGTGCCAGCAGTAACCGACTAGCGGGAGTGGACACAGATACGCAGTATTTT.

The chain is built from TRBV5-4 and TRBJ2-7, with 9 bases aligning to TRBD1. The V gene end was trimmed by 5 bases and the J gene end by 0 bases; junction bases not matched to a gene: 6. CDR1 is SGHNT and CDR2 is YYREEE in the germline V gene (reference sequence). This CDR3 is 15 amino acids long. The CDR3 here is CASRPQGANSYEQYF. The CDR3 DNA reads TGTGCCAGCAGACCACAGGGGGCGAACTCCTACGAGCAGTACTTC.

The CDR3 sequence: CASGLWSSGSYNEQFF. The CDR3 nucleotides are TGTGCCAGCGGACTATGGAGTAGCGGCTCCTACAATGAGCAGTTCTTC. This sequence joins TRBV5-8 and TRBJ2-1; possible D gene TRBD2, 6 bases. The CDR3 has 16 residues. Germline V CDR1 and CDR2: SGHTS, YDEGEE. Between the trimmed V and J ends, which lost 7 bases and 0 bases, there was a span of 17 bases. The whole variable domain, filled in from reference TRBV5-8 and TRBJ2-1, reads EAGVTQSPTHLIKTRGQQATLRCSPISGHTSVYWYQQALGLGLQFLLWYDEGEERNRGNFPPRFSGRQFPNYSSELNVNALELEDSALYLCASGLWSSGSYNEQFFGPGTRLTVL.

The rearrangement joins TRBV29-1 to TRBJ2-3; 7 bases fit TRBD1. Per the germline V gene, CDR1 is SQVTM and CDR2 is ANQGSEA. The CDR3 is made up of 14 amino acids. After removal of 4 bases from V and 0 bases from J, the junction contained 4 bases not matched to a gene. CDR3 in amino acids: CSVGRGPSTDTQYF. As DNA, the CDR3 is TGCAGCGTTGGTAGGGGGCCCAGCACAGATACGCAGTATTTT.

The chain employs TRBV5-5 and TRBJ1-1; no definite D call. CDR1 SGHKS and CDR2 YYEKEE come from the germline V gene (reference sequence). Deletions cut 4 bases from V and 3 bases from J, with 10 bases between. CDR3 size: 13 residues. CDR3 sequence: CASSLRGHTEAFF. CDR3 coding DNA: TGTGCCAGCAGCCTGAGAGGGCACACTGAAGCTTTCTTT.

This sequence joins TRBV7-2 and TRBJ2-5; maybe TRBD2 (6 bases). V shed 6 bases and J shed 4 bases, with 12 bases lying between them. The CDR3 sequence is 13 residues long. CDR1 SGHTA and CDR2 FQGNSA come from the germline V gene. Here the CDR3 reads CASSWGVSETQYF. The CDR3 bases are TGTGCCAGCAGTTGGGGGGTCTCAGAGACCCAGTACTTC.

CDR3 coding DNA: TGTGCCAGCAGTCCCCAGGGGCTCCAAGAGACCCAGTACTTC. Translated, it gives CASSPQGLQETQYF. The V call is TRBV28, the J call TRBJ2-5; perhaps TRBD1 as D (6 bases). V was clipped by 5 bases and J by 1 base, with 11 bases between them. CDR3 length: 14 residues. Germline V gene lookup returns CDR1 MDHEN and CDR2 SYDVKM.

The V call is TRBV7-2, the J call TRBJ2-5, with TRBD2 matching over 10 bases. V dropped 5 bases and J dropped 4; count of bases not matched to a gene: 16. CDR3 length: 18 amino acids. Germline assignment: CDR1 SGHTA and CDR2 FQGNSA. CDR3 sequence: CASSRWTSGGPGPETQYF. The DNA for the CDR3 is TGTGCCAGCAGCCGCTGGACTAGCGGCGGCCCCGGTCCAGAGACCCAGTACTTC.

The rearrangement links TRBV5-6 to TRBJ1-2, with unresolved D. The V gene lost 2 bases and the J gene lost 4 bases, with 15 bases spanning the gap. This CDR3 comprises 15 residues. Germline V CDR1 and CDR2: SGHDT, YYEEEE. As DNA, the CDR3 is TGTGCCAGCAGCTTTCTTATCGGGGAGTCCTATGGCTACACCTTC. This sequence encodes CASSFLIGESYGYTF.

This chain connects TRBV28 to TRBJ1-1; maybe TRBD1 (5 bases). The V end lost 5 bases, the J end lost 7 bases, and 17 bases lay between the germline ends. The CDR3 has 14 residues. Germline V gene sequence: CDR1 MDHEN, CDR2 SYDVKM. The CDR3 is CASSPPPPGIEAFF. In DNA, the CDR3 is TGTGCCAGCAGTCCCCCGCCCCCAGGGATTGAAGCTTTCTTT.

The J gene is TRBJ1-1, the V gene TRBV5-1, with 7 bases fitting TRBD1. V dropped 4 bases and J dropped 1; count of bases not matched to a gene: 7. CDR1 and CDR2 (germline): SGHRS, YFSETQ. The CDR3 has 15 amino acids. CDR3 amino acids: CASSQRQGRNTEAFF. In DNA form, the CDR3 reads TGCGCCAGCAGCCAGAGACAGGGTCGGAACACTGAAGCTTTCTTT.

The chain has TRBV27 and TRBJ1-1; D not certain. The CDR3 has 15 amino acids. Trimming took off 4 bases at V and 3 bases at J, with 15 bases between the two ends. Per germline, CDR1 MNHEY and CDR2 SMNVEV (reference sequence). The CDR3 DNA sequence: TGTGCCAGCAGTTCGATGGTTACGCGATACACTGAAGCTTTCTTT. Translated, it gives CASSSMVTRYTEAFF.

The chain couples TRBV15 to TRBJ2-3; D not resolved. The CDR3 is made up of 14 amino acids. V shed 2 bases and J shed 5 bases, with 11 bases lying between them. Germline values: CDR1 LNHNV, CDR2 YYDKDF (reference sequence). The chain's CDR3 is CATSRLTSGDTQYF. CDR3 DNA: TGTGCCACCAGCAGACTCACTTCAGGAGATACGCAGTATTTT.

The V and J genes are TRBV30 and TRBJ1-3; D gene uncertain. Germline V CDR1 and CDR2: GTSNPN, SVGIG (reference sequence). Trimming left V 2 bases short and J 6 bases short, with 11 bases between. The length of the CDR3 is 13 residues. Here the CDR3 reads CAWSPDLANTIYF. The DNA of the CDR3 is TGTGCCTGGAGTCCGGACTTGGCAAACACCATATATTTT.